This T cell receptor beta chain was sequenced for a study of blood T cell repertoires in COVID-19. TCRdb's table, derived via immunoSEQ multiplex PCR, lists solely in-frame clones and lacks some. The sample shows about 200,000 clones, roughly 90% of them seen only once. This clone was picked up one time. The receptor was derived from a man younger than 35 with active or convalescent COVID-19. The source material was peripheral blood.

This CDR3 reads CASSLDLGLVLEYNEQFF. For the CDR3, the DNA is TGTGCCAGCAGCTTAGATCTCGGACTAGTATTAGAGTACAATGAGCAGTTCTTC. The chain joins TRBV11-2 to TRBJ2-1, with 7 bases lining up with TRBD2. The CDR3 is 18 amino acids. Germline V gene sequence: CDR1 SGHAT, CDR2 FQNNGV. V lost 0 bases and J lost 4; bases outside the gene matches: 12.